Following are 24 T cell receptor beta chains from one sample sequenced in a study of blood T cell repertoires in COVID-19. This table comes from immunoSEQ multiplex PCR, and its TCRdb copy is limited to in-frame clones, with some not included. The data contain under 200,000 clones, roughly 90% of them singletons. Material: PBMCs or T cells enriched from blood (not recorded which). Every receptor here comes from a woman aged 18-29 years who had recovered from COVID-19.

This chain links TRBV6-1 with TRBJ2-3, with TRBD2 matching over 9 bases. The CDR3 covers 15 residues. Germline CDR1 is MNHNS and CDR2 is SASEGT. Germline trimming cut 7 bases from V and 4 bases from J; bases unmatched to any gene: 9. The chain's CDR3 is CASTLDGLASDTQYF. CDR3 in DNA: TGTGCCAGCACCCTCGACGGACTAGCGTCAGATACGCAGTATTTT.

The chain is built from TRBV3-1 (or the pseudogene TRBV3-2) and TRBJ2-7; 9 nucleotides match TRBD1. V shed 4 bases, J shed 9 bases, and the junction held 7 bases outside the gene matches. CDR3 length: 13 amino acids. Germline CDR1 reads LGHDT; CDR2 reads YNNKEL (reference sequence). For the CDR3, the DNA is TGTGCCAGCAGCCGGGACAGGGCCGTCGGGCAGTACTTC. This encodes CASSRDRAVGQYF.

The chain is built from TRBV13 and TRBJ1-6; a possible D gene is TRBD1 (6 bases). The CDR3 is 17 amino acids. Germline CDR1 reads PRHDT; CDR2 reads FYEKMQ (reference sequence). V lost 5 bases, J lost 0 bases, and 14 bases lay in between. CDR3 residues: CASSGIDRSSYNSPLHF. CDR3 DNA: TGTGCCAGCAGCGGAATAGACAGGAGCTCCTATAATTCACCCCTCCACTTT.

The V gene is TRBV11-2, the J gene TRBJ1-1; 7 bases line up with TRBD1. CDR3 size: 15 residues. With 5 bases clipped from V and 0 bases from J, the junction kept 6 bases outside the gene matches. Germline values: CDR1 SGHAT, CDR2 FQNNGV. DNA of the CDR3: TGTGCCAGCAGCCATCCGGGACAGCTGAACACTGAAGCTTTCTTT. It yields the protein CASSHPGQLNTEAFF.

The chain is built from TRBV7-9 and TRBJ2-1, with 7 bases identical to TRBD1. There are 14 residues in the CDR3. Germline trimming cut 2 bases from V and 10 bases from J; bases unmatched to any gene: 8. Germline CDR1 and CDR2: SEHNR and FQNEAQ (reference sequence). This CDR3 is CASSLRDSWWEQFF. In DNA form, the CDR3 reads TGTGCCAGCAGCTTACGGGACAGCTGGTGGGAGCAGTTCTTC.

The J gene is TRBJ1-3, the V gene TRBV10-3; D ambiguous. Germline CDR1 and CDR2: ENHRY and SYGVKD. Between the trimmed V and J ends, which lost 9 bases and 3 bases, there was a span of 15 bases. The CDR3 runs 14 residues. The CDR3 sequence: CAIMSREYGNTIYF. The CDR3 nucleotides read TGTGCCATTATGTCCCGGGAATATGGAAACACCATATATTTT.

In nucleotides, the CDR3 is TGTGCCAGCTCACCGTCACCGGGACAGGCCATTCAGTACTTC. This encodes CASSPSPGQAIQYF. This chain uses TRBV18 with TRBJ2-4; 8 nucleotides agree with TRBD1. CDR1 KGHSH and CDR2 LQKENI come from the germline V gene. Trimming at V came to 3 bases and at J to 9 bases, leaving 7 bases not matched to a gene. The CDR3 totals 14 residues.

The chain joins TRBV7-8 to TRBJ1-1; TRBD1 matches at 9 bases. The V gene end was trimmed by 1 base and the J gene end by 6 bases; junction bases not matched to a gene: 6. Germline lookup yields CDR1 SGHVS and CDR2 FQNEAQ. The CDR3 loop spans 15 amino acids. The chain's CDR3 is CASSLGGQGGAEAFF. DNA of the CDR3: TGTGCCAGCAGCTTAGGGGGACAGGGCGGCGCTGAAGCTTTCTTT.

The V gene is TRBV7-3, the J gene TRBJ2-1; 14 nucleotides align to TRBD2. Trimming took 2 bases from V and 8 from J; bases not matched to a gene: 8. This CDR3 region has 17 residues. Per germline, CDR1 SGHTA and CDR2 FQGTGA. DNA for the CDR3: TGTGCCAGCAGCTTAGGTTTAGGGACTAGCGGGAGCGATGAGCAGTTCTTC. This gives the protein CASSLGLGTSGSDEQFF. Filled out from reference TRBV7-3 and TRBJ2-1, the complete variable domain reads GAGVSQTPSNKVTEKGKYVELRCDPISGHTALYWYRQSLGQGPEFLIYFQGTGAADDSGLPNDRFFAVRPEGSVSTLKIQRTERGDSAVYLCASSLGLGTSGSDEQFFGPGTRLTVL.

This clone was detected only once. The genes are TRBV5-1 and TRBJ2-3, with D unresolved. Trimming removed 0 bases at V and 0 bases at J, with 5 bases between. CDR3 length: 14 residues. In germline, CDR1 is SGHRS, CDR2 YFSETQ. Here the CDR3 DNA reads TGCGCCAGCAGCTTGGAGAGCAGCACAGATACGCAGTATTTT. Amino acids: CASSLESSTDTQYF.

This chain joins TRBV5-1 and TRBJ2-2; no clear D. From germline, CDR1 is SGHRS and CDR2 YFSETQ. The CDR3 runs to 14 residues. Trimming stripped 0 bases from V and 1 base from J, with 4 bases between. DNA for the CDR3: TGCGCCAGCAGCTTGGTCAGGAACACCGGGGAGCTGTTTTTT. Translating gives CASSLVRNTGELFF.

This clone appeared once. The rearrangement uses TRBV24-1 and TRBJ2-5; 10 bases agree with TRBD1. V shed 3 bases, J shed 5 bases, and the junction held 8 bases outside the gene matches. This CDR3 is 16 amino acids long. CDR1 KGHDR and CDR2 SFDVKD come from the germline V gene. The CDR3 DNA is TGTGCCACCAGTGATGGGGGACAGGGGCCGAGGGAGACCCAGTACTTC. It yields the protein CATSDGGQGPRETQYF.

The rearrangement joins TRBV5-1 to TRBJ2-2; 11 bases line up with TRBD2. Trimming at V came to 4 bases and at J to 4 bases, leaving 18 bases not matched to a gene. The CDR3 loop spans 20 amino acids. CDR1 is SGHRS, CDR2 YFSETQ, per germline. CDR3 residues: CASSLANPSGRLGGTGELFF. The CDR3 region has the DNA TGCGCCAGCAGCCTCGCGAATCCTAGCGGGAGGCTTGGCGGCACCGGGGAGCTGTTTTTT.

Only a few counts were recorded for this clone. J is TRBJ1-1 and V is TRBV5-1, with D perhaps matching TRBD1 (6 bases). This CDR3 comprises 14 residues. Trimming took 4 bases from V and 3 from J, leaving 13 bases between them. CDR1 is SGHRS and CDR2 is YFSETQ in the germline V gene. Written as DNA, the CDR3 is TGCGCCAGCAGCCGAACAGGGCCTTACACTGAAGCTTTCTTT. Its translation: CASSRTGPYTEAFF.

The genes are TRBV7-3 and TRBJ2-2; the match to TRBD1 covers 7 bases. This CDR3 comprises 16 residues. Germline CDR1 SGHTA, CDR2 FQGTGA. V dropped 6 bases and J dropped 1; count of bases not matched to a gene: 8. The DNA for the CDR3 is TGTGCCAGCAGTCCCCGACAGGGCCTGAACACCGGGGAGCTGTTTTTT. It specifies CASSPRQGLNTGELFF.

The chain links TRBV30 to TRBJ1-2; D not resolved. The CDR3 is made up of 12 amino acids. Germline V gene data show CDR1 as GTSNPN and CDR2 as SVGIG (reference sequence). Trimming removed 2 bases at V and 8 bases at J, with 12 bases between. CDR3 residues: CAWSPRAGGYTF. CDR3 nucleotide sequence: TGTGCCTGGAGTCCGCGGGCCGGAGGCTACACCTTC.

DNA of the CDR3: TGTGCCAGCAGTGGGCGAGGGGGGGTACCTAATGAAAAACTGTTTTTT. Protein sequence: CASSGRGGVPNEKLFF. The chain combines TRBV6-1 with TRBJ1-4; weak D call: TRBD1 (6 bases). Germline CDR1 is MNHNS and CDR2 is SASEGT. Trimming left V 4 bases short and J 3 bases short, with 15 bases between. This CDR3 region has 16 residues.

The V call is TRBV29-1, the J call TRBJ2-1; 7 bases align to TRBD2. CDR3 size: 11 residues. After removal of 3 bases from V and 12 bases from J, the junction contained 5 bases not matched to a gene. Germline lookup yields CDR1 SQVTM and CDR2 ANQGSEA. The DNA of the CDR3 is TGCAGCGTTGAGAATGGGGGGGGGCAGTTCTTC. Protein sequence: CSVENGGGQFF.

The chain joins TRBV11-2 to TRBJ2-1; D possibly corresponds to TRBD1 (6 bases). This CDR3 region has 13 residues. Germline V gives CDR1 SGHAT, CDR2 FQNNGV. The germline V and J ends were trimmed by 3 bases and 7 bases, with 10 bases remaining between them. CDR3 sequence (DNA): TGTGCCAGCAGCTTGGACAGATCTAATGAGCAGTTCTTC. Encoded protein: CASSLDRSNEQFF.

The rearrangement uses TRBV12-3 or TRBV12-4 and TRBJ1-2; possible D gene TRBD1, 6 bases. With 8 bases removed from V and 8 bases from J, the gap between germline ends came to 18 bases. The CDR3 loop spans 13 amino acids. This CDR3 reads CASARGGYDGYTF. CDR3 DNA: TGTGCCAGCGCGAGGGGGGGGTACGACGGCTACACCTTC.

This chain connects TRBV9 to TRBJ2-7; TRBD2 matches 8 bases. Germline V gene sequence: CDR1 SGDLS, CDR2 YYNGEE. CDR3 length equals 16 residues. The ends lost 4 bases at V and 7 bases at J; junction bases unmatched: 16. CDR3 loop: CASSPTGREGHSEQYF. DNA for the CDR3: TGTGCCAGCAGCCCCACAGGCCGGGAGGGCCATTCGGAGCAGTACTTC. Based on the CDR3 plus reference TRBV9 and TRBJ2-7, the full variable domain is DSGVTQTPKHLITATGQRVTLRCSPRSGDLSVYWYQQSLDQGLQFLIQYYNGEERAKGNILERFSAQQFPDLHSELNLSSLELGDSALYFCASSPTGREGHSEQYFGPGTRLTVT.

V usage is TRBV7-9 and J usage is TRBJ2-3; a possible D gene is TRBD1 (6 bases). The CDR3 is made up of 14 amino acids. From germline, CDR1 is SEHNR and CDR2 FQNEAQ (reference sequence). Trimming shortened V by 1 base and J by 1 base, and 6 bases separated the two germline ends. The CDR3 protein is CASSLGTGTDTQYF. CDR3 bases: TGTGCCAGCAGCTTAGGGACAGGCACAGATACGCAGTATTTT.

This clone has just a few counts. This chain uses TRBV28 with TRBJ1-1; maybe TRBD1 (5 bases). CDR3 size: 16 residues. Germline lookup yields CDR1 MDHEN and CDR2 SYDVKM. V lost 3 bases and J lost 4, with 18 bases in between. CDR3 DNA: TGTGCCAGCAGTTTTATTTGGGGGGATTCGGGCACTGAAGCTTTCTTT. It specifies CASSFIWGDSGTEAFF. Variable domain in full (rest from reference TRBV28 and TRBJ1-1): DVKVTQSSRYLVKRTGEKVFLECVQDMDHENMFWYRQDPGLGLRLIYFSYDVKMKEKGDIPEGYSVSREKKERFSLILESASTNQTSMYLCASSFIWGDSGTEAFFGQGTRLTVV.

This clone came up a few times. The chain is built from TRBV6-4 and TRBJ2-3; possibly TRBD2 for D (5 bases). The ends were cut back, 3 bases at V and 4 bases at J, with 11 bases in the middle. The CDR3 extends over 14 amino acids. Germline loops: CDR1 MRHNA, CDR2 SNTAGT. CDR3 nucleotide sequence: TGTGCCAGCAGTGAAGCGGAAGAGTCAGATACGCAGTATTTT. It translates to CASSEAEESDTQYF.